Included here is one T cell receptor (beta chain) sequence, with context. No antigen is known for it. Trimming cost V 8 bases and J 4 bases, with 14 bases left between them. The CDR3 is 13 amino acids. CDR1 MNHEY and CDR2 SVGAGI come from the germline V gene. This sample is drawn from a study of T cell responses to AZD1222 COVID-19 vaccine. TCRdb's copy holds only in-frame clones and misses some; the assay was immunoSEQ multiplex PCR. The table records around 150,000 clones, roughly nine tenths of them present only once. Broader study findings: Baseline seropositivity occurred in only 5 to 7 AZD1222 recipients. Spike-specific TCR repertoires showed rising breadth and depth after two AZD1222 doses. CD4 TCRs covered the whole spike, strongest at regions 160-218 and 743-854. The sample set comprised mostly white British donors with more females, and clonal diversity was possibly underestimated.

The source is an adult who received the AZD1222 COVID-19 vaccine. This specimen was peripheral blood, taken 28 days after the second AZD1222 dose. The rearrangement links TRBV6-5 to TRBJ1-2; D remains unclear. CDR3 sequence (DNA): TGTGCCAGCGCCCCGGTGGTGAGCTATGGCTACACCTTC. Translation: CASAPVVSYGYTF.